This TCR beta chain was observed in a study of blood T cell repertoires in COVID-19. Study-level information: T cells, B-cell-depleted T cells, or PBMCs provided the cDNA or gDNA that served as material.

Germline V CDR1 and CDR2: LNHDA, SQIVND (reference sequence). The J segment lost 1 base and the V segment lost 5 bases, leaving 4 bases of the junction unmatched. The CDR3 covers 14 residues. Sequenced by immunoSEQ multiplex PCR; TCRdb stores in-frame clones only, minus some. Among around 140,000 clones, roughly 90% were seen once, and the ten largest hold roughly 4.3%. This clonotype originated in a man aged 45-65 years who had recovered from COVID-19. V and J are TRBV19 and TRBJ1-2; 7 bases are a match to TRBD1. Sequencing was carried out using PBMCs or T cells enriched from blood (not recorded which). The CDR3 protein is CASSSDRLNYGYTF. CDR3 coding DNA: TGTGCCAGTAGTTCGGACAGGCTTAACTATGGCTACACCTTC.